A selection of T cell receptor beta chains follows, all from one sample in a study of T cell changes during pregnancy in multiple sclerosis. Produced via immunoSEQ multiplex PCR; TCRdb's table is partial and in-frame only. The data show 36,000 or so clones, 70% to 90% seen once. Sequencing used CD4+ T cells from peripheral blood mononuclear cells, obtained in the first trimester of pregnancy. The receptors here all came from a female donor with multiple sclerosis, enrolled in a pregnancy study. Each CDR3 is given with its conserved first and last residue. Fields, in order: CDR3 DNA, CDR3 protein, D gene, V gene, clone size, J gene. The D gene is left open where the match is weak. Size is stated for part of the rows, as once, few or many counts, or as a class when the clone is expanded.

cdr3_nt: TGTGCCAGCAGCTTAGTATCGGGATCCCAAGAGACCCAGTACTTC; cdr3_aa: CASSLVSGSQETQYF; d_call: .; v_call: TRBV7-2; clone_size: .; j_call: TRBJ2-5
cdr3_nt: TGTGCCTGGAGTGCTGCACTCGATCAGCCCCAGCATTTT; cdr3_aa: CAWSAALDQPQHF; d_call: .; v_call: TRBV30; clone_size: .; j_call: TRBJ1-5
cdr3_nt: TGTGCCAGCAGGTCTAGCGGGAGCGTGTCAGATACGCAGTATTTT; cdr3_aa: CASRSSGSVSDTQYF; d_call: TRBD2; v_call: TRBV27; clone_size: .; j_call: TRBJ2-3
cdr3_nt: TGCGCCAGCCAGGAGGACTTTTATGACGAGACCCAGTACTTC; cdr3_aa: CASQEDFYDETQYF; d_call: .; v_call: TRBV5-1; clone_size: .; j_call: TRBJ2-5
cdr3_nt: TGTGCCAGCAGCTTATCGACAGGCGTTTATGGCTACACCTTC; cdr3_aa: CASSLSTGVYGYTF; d_call: .; v_call: TRBV7-9; clone_size: .; j_call: TRBJ1-2
cdr3_nt: TGTGCCAGCAGCCGCCCCGGGACAGCGAACACTGAAGCTTTCTTT; cdr3_aa: CASSRPGTANTEAFF; d_call: TRBD1; v_call: TRBV7-9; clone_size: .; j_call: TRBJ1-1
cdr3_nt: TGCAGTGGACAGTTTCAAGAGACCCAGTACTTC; cdr3_aa: CSGQFQETQYF; d_call: .; v_call: TRBV20-1; clone_size: .; j_call: TRBJ2-5
cdr3_nt: TGTGCCTGGAGTACCGGGACAGCTTATAATTCACCCCTCCACTTT; cdr3_aa: CAWSTGTAYNSPLHF; d_call: TRBD1; v_call: TRBV30; clone_size: few; j_call: TRBJ1-6
cdr3_nt: TGCAGTGCTAGGCTAGCGTACGAGCAGTACTTC; cdr3_aa: CSARLAYEQYF; d_call: .; v_call: TRBV20-1; clone_size: .; j_call: TRBJ2-7
cdr3_nt: TGTGCCAGCAGTTACTCGACAGGGCTCATGAACACTGAAGCTTTCTTT; cdr3_aa: CASSYSTGLMNTEAFF; d_call: TRBD1; v_call: TRBV6-5; clone_size: once; j_call: TRBJ1-1
cdr3_nt: TGTGCCAGCAGTTCCGGACAGGGGAAGGATGAAAAACTGTTTTTT; cdr3_aa: CASSSGQGKDEKLFF; d_call: TRBD1; v_call: TRBV28; clone_size: .; j_call: TRBJ1-4
cdr3_nt: TGTGCCAGCAGTCTACTAACATTCCGGGGAGATATATATGGCTACACCTTC; cdr3_aa: CASSLLTFRGDIYGYTF; d_call: .; v_call: TRBV28; clone_size: .; j_call: TRBJ1-2
cdr3_nt: TGCTCCATTACTTGGGGACTAGCGGGAGGGATGCAAGGTTGGGAGACCCAGTACTTC; cdr3_aa: CSITWGLAGGMQGWETQYF; d_call: TRBD2; v_call: TRBV29-1; clone_size: .; j_call: TRBJ2-5
cdr3_nt: TGTGCCAGCTCACCATTGGACAGGGGAAACACCATATATTTT; cdr3_aa: CASSPLDRGNTIYF; d_call: TRBD1; v_call: TRBV18; clone_size: .; j_call: TRBJ1-3
cdr3_nt: TGTGCCAGCAGCTTGGGGAGTTTCGATACGCAGTATTTT; cdr3_aa: CASSLGSFDTQYF; d_call: .; v_call: TRBV5-4; clone_size: .; j_call: TRBJ2-3
cdr3_nt: TGTGCCAGCAGTCCTCCGGGGGGGCGGGGGGATACGCAGTATTTT; cdr3_aa: CASSPPGGRGDTQYF; d_call: TRBD2; v_call: TRBV27; clone_size: .; j_call: TRBJ2-3
cdr3_nt: TGTGCCAGCAGTGGAGGGGGCACAGTATACAATGAGCAGTTCTTC; cdr3_aa: CASSGGGTVYNEQFF; d_call: TRBD1; v_call: TRBV6-1; clone_size: .; j_call: TRBJ2-1